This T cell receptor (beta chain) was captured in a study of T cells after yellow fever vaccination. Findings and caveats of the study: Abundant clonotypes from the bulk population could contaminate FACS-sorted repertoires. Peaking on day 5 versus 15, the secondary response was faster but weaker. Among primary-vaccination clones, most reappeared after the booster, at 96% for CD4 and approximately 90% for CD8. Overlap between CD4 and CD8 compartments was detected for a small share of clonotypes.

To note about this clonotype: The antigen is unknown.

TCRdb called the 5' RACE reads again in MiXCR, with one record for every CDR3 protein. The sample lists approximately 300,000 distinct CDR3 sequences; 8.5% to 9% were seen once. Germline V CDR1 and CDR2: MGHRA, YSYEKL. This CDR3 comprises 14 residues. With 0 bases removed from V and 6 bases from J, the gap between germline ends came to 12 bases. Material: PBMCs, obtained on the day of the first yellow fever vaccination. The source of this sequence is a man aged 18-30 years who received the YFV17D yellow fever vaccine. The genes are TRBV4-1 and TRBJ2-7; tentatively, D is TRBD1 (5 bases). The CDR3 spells CASSQDTGWCEQYV. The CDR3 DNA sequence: TGCGCCAGCAGCCAAGATACAGGTTGGTGCGAGCAGTACGTC.